Below are 4 T cell receptor beta chains sequenced from a single sample in a study of T cell responses to AZD1222 COVID-19 vaccine. Sequencing was performed with immunoSEQ multiplex PCR; in TCRdb, only in-frame clones are kept and a portion is missing. This table holds 110,000 to 150,000 clones, 89% found once. Sequencing used peripheral blood, obtained on day 0 of AZD1222 vaccination. The source of these receptors is an adult in good health.

The chain joins TRBV29-1 to TRBJ2-1; D uncertain. CDR1 is SQVTM and CDR2 is ANQGSEA in the germline V gene. The germline V and J ends were trimmed by 5 bases and 4 bases, with 15 bases remaining between them. This CDR3 comprises 14 residues. CDR3: CSVIGPEAYNEQFF. The CDR3 nucleotides read TGCAGCGTTATAGGTCCCGAGGCATACAATGAGCAGTTCTTC.

In its sample, this clone was seen a few times. The chain carries TRBV7-2 and TRBJ1-2, with D unclear. The V gene lost 0 bases and the J gene lost 2 bases, with 4 bases spanning the gap. Germline lookup yields CDR1 SGHTA and CDR2 FQGNSA. The CDR3 runs to 13 residues. The CDR3 bases are TGTGCCAGCAGCTTAGCAGAGAACTATGGCTACACCTTC. This codes for CASSLAENYGYTF.

The CDR3 region is CASSIPGQGSYTGELFF. In nucleotides, the CDR3 is TGTGCCAGCAGCATCCCGGGACAGGGGTCCTACACCGGGGAGCTGTTTTTT. The chain uses TRBV11-2 and TRBJ2-2; 10 bases align to TRBD1. The CDR3 extends over 17 amino acids. Germline V lookup: CDR1 SGHAT, CDR2 FQNNGV. Trimming removed 5 bases from V and 3 bases from J; junction bases left unmatched: 9.

The rearrangement joins TRBV7-9 to TRBJ1-1, with D perhaps TRBD1 (6 bases). The length of the CDR3 is 15 residues. Germline V lookup: CDR1 SEHNR, CDR2 FQNEAQ (reference sequence). Trimming cost V 2 bases and J 7 bases, with 17 bases left between them. CDR3 sequence: CASSLNPGHSSEAFF. In nucleotides, the CDR3 is TGTGCCAGCAGCTTAAATCCGGGACACTCAAGTGAAGCTTTCTTT.